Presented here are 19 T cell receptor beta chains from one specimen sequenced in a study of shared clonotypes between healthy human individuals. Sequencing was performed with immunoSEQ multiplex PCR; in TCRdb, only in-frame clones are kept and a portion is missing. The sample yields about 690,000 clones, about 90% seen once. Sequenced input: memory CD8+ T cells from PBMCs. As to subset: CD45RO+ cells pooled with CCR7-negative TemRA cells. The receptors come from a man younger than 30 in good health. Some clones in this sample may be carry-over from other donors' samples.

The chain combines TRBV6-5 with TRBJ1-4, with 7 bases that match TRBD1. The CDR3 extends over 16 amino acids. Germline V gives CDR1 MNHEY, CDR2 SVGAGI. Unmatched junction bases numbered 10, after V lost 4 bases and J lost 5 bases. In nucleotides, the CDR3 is TGTGCCAGCAGTTTCGGGACAGCGCTCGGGAATGAAAAACTGTTTTTT. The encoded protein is CASSFGTALGNEKLFF.

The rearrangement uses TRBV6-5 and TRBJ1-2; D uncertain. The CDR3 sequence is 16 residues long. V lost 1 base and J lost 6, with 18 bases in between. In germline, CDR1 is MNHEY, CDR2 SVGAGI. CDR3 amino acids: CASSYLYTAGRDGYTF. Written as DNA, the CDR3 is TGTGCCAGCAGTTACTTATACACAGCCGGCCGGGATGGCTACACCTTC.

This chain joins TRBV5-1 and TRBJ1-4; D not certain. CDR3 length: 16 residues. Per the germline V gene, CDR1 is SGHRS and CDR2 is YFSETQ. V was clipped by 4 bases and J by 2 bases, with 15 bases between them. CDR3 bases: TGCGCCAGCAGCAACCGGGAGCTAGGGACTAATGAAAAACTGTTTTTT. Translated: CASSNRELGTNEKLFF.

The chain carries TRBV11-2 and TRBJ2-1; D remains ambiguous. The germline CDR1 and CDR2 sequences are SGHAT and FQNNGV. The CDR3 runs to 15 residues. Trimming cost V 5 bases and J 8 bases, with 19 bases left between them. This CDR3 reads CASSPTFESSYEQFF. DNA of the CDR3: TGTGCCAGCAGCCCTACTTTCGAGAGTAGTTATGAGCAGTTCTTC.

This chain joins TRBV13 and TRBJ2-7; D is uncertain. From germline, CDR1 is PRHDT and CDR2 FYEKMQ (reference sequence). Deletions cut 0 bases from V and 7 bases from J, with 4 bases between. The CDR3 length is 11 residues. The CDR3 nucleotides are TGTGCCAGCAGCTTAGGTCAAGAGCAGTACTTC. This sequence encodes CASSLGQEQYF.

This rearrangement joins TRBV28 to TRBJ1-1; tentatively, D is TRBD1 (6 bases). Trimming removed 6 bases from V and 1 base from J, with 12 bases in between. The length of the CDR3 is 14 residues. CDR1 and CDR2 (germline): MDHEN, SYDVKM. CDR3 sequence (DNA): TGTGCCAGCAGGTCGGCAGGGGCGAACACTGAAGCTTTCTTT. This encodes CASRSAGANTEAFF.

The CDR3 DNA reads as TGTGCCAGCAGACTAACTCGGGGATCCTACAATGAGCAGTTCTTC. Amino acid sequence: CASRLTRGSYNEQFF. The chain links TRBV28 to TRBJ2-1; D possibly corresponds to TRBD2 (5 bases). This CDR3 has 15 residues. Germline CDR1 MDHEN, CDR2 SYDVKM. V shed 6 bases and J shed 1 base, with 13 bases lying between them.

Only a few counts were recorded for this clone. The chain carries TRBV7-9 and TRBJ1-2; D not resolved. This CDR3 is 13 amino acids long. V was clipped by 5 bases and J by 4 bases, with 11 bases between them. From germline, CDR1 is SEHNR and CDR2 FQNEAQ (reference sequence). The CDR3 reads CASSPERSYGYTF. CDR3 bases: TGTGCCAGCAGCCCGGAAAGAAGCTATGGCTACACCTTC.

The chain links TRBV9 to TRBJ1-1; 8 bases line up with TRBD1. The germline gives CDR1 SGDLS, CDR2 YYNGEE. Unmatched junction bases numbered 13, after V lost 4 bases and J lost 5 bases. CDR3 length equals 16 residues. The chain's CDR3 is CASSPPGQGAGTEAFF. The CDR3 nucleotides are TGTGCCAGCAGCCCCCCTGGGCAGGGGGCTGGGACTGAAGCTTTCTTT. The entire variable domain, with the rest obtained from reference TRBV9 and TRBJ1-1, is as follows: DSGVTQTPKHLITATGQRVTLRCSPRSGDLSVYWYQQSLDQGLQFLIQYYNGEERAKGNILERFSAQQFPDLHSELNLSSLELGDSALYFCASSPPGQGAGTEAFFGQGTRLTVV.

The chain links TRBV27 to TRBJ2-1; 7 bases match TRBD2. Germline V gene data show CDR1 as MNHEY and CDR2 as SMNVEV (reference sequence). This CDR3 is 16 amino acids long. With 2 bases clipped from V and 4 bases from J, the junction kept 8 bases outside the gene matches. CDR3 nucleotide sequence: TGTGCCAGCAGTTTAACGGGACTACCACTTTACAATGAGCAGTTCTTC. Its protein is CASSLTGLPLYNEQFF.

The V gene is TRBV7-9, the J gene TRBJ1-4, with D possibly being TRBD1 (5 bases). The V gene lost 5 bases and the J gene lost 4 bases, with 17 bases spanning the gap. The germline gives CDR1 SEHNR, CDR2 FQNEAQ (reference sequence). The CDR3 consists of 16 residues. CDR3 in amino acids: CASSPTRDASNEKLFF. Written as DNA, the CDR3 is TGTGCCAGCAGCCCGACACGGGACGCAAGTAATGAAAAACTGTTTTTT. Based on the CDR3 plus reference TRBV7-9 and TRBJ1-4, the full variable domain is DTGVSQNPRHKITKRGQNVTFRCDPISEHNRLYWYRQTLGQGPEFLTYFQNEAQLEKSRLLSDRFSAERPKGSFSTLEIQRTEQGDSAMYLCASSPTRDASNEKLFFGSGTQLSVL.

The CDR3 bases are TGTGCCAGCAGTCCCGAGCGCCTGGGGGAGACCCAGTACTTC. Its protein is CASSPERLGETQYF. The rearrangement uses TRBV27 and TRBJ2-5, with D unclear. Trimming stripped 5 bases from V and 5 bases from J, with 15 bases between. The CDR3 consists of 14 residues. From germline, CDR1 is MNHEY and CDR2 SMNVEV (reference sequence).

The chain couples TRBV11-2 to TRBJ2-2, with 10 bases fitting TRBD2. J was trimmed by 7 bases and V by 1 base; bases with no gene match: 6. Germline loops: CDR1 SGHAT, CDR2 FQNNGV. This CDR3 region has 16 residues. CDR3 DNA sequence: TGTGCCAGCAGCTTAGGTCTAGCGGGAGTATTCGGGGAGCTGTTTTTT. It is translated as CASSLGLAGVFGELFF.

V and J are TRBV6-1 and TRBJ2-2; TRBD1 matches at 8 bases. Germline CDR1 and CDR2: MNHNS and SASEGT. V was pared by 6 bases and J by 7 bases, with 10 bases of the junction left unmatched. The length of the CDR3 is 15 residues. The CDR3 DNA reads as TGTGCCAGCAGCCGAGACAGGGGCCGGATCGGGGAGCTGTTTTTT. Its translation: CASSRDRGRIGELFF.

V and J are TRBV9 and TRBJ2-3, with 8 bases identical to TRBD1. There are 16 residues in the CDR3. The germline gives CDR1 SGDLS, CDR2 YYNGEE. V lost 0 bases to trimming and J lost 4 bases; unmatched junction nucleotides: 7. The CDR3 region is CASSVEQGEGPDTQYF. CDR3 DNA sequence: TGTGCCAGCAGCGTAGAACAGGGGGAAGGGCCAGATACGCAGTATTTT.

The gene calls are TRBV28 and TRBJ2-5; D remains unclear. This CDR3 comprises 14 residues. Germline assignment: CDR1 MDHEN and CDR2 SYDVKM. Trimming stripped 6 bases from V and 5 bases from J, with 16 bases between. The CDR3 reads CASSIRSIRETQYF. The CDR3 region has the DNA TGTGCCAGCAGCATAAGGAGTATTAGGGAGACCCAGTACTTC.

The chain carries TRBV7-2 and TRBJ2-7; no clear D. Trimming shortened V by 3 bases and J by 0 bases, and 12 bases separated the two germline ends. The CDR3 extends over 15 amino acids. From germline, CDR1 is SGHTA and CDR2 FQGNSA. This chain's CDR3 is CASSLVRAFSYEQYF. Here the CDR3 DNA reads TGTGCCAGCAGCTTGGTCCGGGCTTTCTCCTACGAGCAGTACTTC.

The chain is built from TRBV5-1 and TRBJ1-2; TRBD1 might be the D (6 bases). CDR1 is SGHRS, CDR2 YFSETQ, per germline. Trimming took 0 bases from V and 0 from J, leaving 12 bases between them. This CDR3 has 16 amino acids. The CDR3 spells CASSLAVRGANYGYTF. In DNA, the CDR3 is TGCGCCAGCAGCTTGGCCGTAAGGGGGGCTAACTATGGCTACACCTTC.

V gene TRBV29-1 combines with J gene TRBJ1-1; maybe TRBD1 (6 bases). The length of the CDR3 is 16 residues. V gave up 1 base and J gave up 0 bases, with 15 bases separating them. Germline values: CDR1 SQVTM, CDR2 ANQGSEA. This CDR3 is CSVEGTVMTMNTEAFF. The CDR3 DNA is TGCAGCGTTGAAGGGACAGTCATGACAATGAACACTGAAGCTTTCTTT.